This T cell receptor beta chain was captured in a study of blood T cell repertoires in COVID-19. Across the whole study: COVID-19 samples, acute and convalescent, were from the United States, Italy and Spain.

Under the authors' procedure: Nucleated cell counts were estimated from reference gene primer amplification. Assay used: immunoSEQ multiplex PCR; TCRdb lists only in-frame clones, some missing. V and J calls and clone size follow that table, whereas D and trimming were derived from the DNA. The profile shows some 240,000 clones, around 84% of them singletons. The study assigned cohorts using participant-reported clinical history. This clone was counted once. The sequencing sample was made of PBMCs or T cells enriched from blood (not recorded which). The sequence was collected from a woman between 45 and 60 years old who had been exposed to COVID-19.

The CDR3 region has the DNA TGTGCCAGCAGCCAAGATAGGGGGCGGGATCTCGAGGCAGATACGCAGTATTTT. Residues: CASSQDRGRDLEADTQYF. This chain links TRBV3-1 (or the pseudogene TRBV3-2) with TRBJ2-3, with a tentative D call TRBD1 (7 bases). The V gene lost 0 bases and the J gene lost 4 bases, with 20 bases spanning the gap. In germline, CDR1 is LGHDT, CDR2 YNNKEL (reference sequence). The CDR3 runs to 18 residues.